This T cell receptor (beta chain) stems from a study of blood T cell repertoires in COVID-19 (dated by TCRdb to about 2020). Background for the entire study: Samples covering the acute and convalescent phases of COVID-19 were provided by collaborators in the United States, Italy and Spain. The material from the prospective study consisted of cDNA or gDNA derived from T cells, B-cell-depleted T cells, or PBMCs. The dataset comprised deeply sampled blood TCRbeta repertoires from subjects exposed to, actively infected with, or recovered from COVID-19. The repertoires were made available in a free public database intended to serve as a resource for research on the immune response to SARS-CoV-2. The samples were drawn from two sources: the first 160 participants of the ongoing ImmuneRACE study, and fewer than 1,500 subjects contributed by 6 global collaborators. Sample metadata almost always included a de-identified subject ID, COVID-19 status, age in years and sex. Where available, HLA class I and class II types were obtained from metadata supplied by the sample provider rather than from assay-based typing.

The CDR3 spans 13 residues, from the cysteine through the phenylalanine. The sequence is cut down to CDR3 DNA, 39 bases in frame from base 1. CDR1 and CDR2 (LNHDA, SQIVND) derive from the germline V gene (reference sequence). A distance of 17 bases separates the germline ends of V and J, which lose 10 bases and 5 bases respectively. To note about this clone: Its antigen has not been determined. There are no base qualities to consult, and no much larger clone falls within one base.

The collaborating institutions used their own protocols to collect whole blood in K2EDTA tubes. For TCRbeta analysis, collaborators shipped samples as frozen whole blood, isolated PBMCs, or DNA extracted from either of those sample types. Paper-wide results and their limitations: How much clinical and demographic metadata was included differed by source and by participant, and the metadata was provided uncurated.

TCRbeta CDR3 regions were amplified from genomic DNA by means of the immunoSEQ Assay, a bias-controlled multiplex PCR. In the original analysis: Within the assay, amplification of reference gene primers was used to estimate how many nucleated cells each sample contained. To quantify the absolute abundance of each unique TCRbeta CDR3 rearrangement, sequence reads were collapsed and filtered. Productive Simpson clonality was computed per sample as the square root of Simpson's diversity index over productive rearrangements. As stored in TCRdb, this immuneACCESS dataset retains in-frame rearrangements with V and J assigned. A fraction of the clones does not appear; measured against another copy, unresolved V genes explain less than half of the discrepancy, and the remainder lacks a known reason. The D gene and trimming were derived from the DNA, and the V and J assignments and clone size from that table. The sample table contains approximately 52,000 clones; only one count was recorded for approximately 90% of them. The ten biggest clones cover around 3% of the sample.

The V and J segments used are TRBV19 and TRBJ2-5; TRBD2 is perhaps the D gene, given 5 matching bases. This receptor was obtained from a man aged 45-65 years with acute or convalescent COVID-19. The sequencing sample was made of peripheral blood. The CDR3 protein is CATQRGQTETQYF. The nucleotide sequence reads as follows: TGTGCCACCCAACGAGGGCAAACGGAGACCCAGTACTTC.